A selection of T cell receptor beta chains follows, all from one sample in a study of Ad26.COV2.S vaccination and SARS-CoV-2 variants. Assay used: immunoSEQ multiplex PCR; TCRdb lists only in-frame clones, some missing. The table lists fewer than 400,000 clones, around four fifths of them singletons, with 2% to 2.5% in the top ten. Sequenced material: peripheral blood, taken in a trial of Ad26.COV2.S vaccine versus placebo. These receptor sequences come from a person aged 18-65 years who received the Ad26.COV2.S COVID-19 vaccine or a placebo. The CDR3 runs from the conserved cysteine through the conserved F or W.

V	J	CDR3
TRBV7-6	TRBJ2-3	CASSLLGLSTDTQYF
TRBV18	TRBJ2-3	CASSPDANPPTDTQYF
TRBV5-1	TRBJ2-7	CASSPAVSSSTYEQYF
TRBV2	TRBJ2-7	CASRQGDSYEQYF
TRBV20-1	TRBJ2-2	CSASRQGNTGELFF
TRBV18	TRBJ2-5	CASSPPSSETQYF
TRBV18	TRBJ2-7	CASSPPAEDEQYF
TRBV19	TRBJ1-1	CASNPQGRLEAFF
TRBV7-2	TRBJ1-1	CASSIRGPGDTEAFF
TRBV28	TRBJ2-7	CASRSNDRGRSYEQYF
TRBV6-5	TRBJ1-3	CASRLLSNSIYF
TRBV19	TRBJ1-5	CASSTRGGTGGQSNQPQHF
TRBV11-2	TRBJ1-1	CASSLGGWAPEAFF
TRBV7-9	TRBJ1-5	CASSPGLRGFADGNQPQHF
TRBV7-2	TRBJ2-7	CASSDRDQLRYEQYF
TRBV7-9	TRBJ2-7	CASSANNRIGEQYF
TRBV2	TRBJ2-7	CASTMTAKTSYEQYF
TRBV28	TRBJ2-2	CASSRPLNGGELFF
TRBV4-1	TRBJ1-5	CASSQGDRRQGNQPQHF
TRBV3-1/TRBV3-2	TRBJ1-2	CASSQDLGQGNGYTF
TRBV11-2	TRBJ1-1	CASSSTRTGVGVNTEAFF
TRBV15	TRBJ1-3	CATSRAAGNTIYF
TRBV28	TRBJ1-1	CASSRTGGIAEAFF
TRBV2	TRBJ2-2	CASSRQDTGELFF
TRBV30	TRBJ1-2	CAWSKQRVGITF
TRBV9	TRBJ1-1	CASSVYSMNTEAFF
TRBV6-5	TRBJ1-1	CASSYPGGTEAFF
TRBV27	TRBJ2-1	CASSLPSPVQFF
TRBV6-5	TRBJ1-2	CASSSGTGGPSGGYTF
TRBV7-8	TRBJ2-1	CASSQGLAGVNEQFF
TRBV25-1	TRBJ2-5	CASSLSAGPQETQYF
TRBV9	TRBJ2-3	CASSGLKGTDTQYF
TRBV11-2	TRBJ2-3	CASSLGLAGAYTDTQYF
TRBV30	TRBJ2-4	CAWSEGILAKNIQYF
TRBV15	TRBJ1-1	CATSRDLREAAFNTEAFF
TRBV7-2	TRBJ2-3	CASSRDFQADTQYF
TRBV27	TRBJ2-2	CASSLGTTGTGELFF
TRBV27	TRBJ1-2	CASSLGRRNYGYTF
TRBV6-5	TRBJ1-2	CAILMGLGLSGYTF
TRBV19	TRBJ2-5	CASSDRQETQYF
TRBV27	TRBJ1-1	CASSAPGQGVTEAFF
TRBV5-8	TRBJ2-7	CASSLYGSPTYEQYF
TRBV5-1	TRBJ2-1	CASSPRTGFLGNEQFF
TRBV2	TRBJ2-3	CASSEGPLDTQYF
TRBV21-1	TRBJ2-7	CASSGVAGATYEQYF
TRBV21-1	TRBJ1-5	CASSKGKGGIKRGNQPQHF
TRBV9	TRBJ1-2	CASRASEGYTF
TRBV27	TRBJ2-3	CASSLSATYVRGEYTDTQYF
TRBV5-1	TRBJ2-7	CASSLGRQLPYEQYF
TRBV9	TRBJ1-3	CASSAGDTGNTIYF
TRBV5-6	TRBJ2-2	CASSLGLAVAGELFF